This TCR beta chain was observed in a study of blood T cell repertoires in COVID-19. Profiled with immunoSEQ multiplex PCR; TCRdb holds only in-frame clones, not every one. Of under 300,000 clones in the sample, around four fifths were seen once. This CDR3 is built from 13 residues. The V gene lost 5 bases and the J gene lost 3 bases, with 10 bases spanning the gap. The germline gives CDR1 SNHLY, CDR2 FYNNEI. The specimen sequenced was peripheral blood. This receptor was identified in a man aged 25 to 40 who had recovered from COVID-19. The J gene is TRBJ2-5, the V gene TRBV2, with a weak D call TRBD2 (5 bases). Here the CDR3 DNA reads TGTGCCAGCAGTAATGAGAGGGAAGAGACCCAGTACTTC. As protein: CASSNEREETQYF.